This T cell receptor beta chain came from a study of CD8 T cells in Susac syndrome. This CDR3 has 18 residues. Losses at the gene ends were 2 bases for V and 3 bases for J; bases not matched to a gene: 13. CDR1 MNHEY and CDR2 SVGAGI come from the germline V gene. Reverse transcription of about 0.45 to 1 ug RNA was carried out with random hexamers. TCRdb processed the immunoSEQ multiplex PCR reads anew with MiXCR; each CDR3 protein has one entry. The sample lists about 250,000 distinct CDR3 sequences, just under 95% seen once, with 0.065% to 0.075% in the top ten. The chain links TRBV6-5 to TRBJ2-7, with 10 positions matching TRBD1. The sequence derives from a human donor with multiple sclerosis. Sequenced: CD4+ T cells from PBMCs. CDR3 protein: CASSYPPGQGKIVYEQYF. Here the CDR3 DNA reads TGTGCCAGCAGTTACCCACCGGGACAGGGGAAGATCGTCTACGAGCAGTACTTC.